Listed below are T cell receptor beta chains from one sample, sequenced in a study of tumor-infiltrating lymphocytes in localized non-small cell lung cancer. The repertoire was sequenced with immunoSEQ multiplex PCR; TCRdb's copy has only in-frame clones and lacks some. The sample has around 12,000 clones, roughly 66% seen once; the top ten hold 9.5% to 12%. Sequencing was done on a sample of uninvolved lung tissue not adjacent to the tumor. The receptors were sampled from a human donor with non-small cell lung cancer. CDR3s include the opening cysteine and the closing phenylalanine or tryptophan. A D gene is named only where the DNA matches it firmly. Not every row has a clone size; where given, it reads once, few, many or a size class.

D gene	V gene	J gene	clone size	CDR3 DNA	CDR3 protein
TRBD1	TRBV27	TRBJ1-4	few	TGTGCCAGCAGTCTCCAGGGGGATGAAAAACTGTTTTTT	CASSLQGDEKLFF
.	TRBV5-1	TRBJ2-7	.	TGCGCCAGCAGCTTGGTACCAGAGTACGAGCAGTACTTC	CASSLVPEYEQYF
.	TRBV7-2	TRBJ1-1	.	TGTGCCAGCAGCCAACACCGCGCTGAAGCTTTCTTT	CASSQHRAEAFF
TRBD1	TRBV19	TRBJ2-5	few	TGTGCCAGTAGTAATTGGGACAGGGGCCAAGAGACCCAGTACTTC	CASSNWDRGQETQYF
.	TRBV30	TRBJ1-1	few	TGTGCCTGGAAGGGGCAAGGAGCTTTCTTT	CAWKGQGAFF
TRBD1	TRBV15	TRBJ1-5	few	TGTGCCACCAGCAGAGATCGACAGGGGTTCTATCAGCCCCAGCATTTT	CATSRDRQGFYQPQHF
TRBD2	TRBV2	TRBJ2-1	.	TGTGCCAGCAGTGACCGCGGGGGGGCGTCTGAGCAGTTCTTC	CASSDRGGASEQFF
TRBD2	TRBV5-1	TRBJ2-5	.	TGCGCCAGCAGCTCGGGGGTAGCGGGGGTTACCCAAGAGACCCAGTACTTC	CASSSGVAGVTQETQYF
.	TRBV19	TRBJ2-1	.	TGTGCCAGTAGTCCATCCGGGACTCCGCAGTTCTTC	CASSPSGTPQFF
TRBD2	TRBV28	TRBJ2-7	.	TGTGCCAGCAGTCGAACGGGGGGGCGGCTCTCCTACGAGCAGTACTTC	CASSRTGGRLSYEQYF
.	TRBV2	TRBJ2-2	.	TGTGCCAGCAGTGAAGCTACGGTTTACACCGGGGAGCTGTTTTTT	CASSEATVYTGELFF
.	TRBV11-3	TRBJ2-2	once	TGTGCCAGCAGCTCTGCGGGGGAGCTGTTTTTT	CASSSAGELFF
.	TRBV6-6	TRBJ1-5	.	TGTGCCAGCAGTTACTCCCCATACGGTGGACAGCCCCAGCATTTT	CASSYSPYGGQPQHF
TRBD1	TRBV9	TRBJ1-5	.	TGTGCCAGCAGCGGACAGGGGGATCAGCCCCAGCATTTT	CASSGQGDQPQHF
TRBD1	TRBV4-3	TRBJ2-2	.	TGCGCCAGCAGCCAAGATTTCAGGGGGCGGTCGAACACCGGGGAGCTGTTTTTT	CASSQDFRGRSNTGELFF
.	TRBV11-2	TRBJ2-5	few	TGTGCCAGCAGCTTCGGCGAGACCCAGTACTTC	CASSFGETQYF
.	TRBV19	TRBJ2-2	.	TGTGCCAGTAGACCCGACAGAATAAACACCGGGGAGCTGTTTTTT	CASRPDRINTGELFF
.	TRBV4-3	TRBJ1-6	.	TGCGCCAGCAGCCCACCCGGCGGCTGGAGGCCCTATAATTCACCCCTCCACTTT	CASSPPGGWRPYNSPLHF
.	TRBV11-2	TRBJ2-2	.	TGTGCCAGCAGCCTTACGACGGATAACACCGGGGAGCTGTTTTTT	CASSLTTDNTGELFF
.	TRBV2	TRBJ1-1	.	TGTGCCAGCAGTGTCGAGGGCACTGAAGCTTTCTTT	CASSVEGTEAFF
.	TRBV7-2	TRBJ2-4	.	TGTGCCAGCAGCCCACAAGTTGGGGTCTCCAAAAACATTCAGTACTTC	CASSPQVGVSKNIQYF
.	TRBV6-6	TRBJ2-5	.	TGTGCCAGCAGATCTGATCGGGAGACCCAGTACTTC	CASRSDRETQYF
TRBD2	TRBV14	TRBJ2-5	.	TGTGCCAGCAGCCATCCGGGGAGGGTGGAGACCCAGTACTTC	CASSHPGRVETQYF
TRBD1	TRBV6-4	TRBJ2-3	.	TGTGCCAGCAGTGACGGACAGGGGGCAGATACGCAGTATTTT	CASSDGQGADTQYF
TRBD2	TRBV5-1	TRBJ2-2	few	TGCGCCAGCAGCTCCGGACTAGCGGGGGGCGTAAACACCGGGGAGCTGTTTTTT	CASSSGLAGGVNTGELFF
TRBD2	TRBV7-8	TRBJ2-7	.	TGTGCCAGCAGCCCCCGCGGGAGCTACGAGCAGTACTTC	CASSPRGSYEQYF
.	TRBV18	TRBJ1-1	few	TGTGCCAGCTCACCAACTAGTCTCGTGGGCACTGAAGCTTTCTTT	CASSPTSLVGTEAFF
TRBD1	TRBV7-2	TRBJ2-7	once	TGTGCCAGCAGCTTAGGTCCCGGGACAGACTACGAGCAGTACTTC	CASSLGPGTDYEQYF
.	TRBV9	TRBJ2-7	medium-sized	TGTGCCAGCAGCGCCCAAAAGGGCGAAACCTACGAGCAGTACTTC	CASSAQKGETYEQYF
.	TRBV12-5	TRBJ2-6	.	TGTGCTAGTGGTAGGAACACTGGGGCCAACGTCCTGACTTTC	CASGRNTGANVLTF
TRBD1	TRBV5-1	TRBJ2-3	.	TGCGCCAGCAGTTTTGGGGGACAGGGTACAGATACGCAGTATTTT	CASSFGGQGTDTQYF
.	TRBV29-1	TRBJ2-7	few	TGCAGCGTTGGTGGAGAGGGGCTTTACGAGCAGTACTTC	CSVGGEGLYEQYF
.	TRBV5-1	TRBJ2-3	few	TGCGCCAGCAGCATGGCCCGGGACACAGATACGCAGTATTTT	CASSMARDTDTQYF
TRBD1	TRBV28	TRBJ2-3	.	TGTGCCAGCAGCAACGACAGGGGCCGGGATACGCAGTATTTT	CASSNDRGRDTQYF
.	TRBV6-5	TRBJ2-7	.	TGTGCCAGCAGTTTCAAGTACGAGCAGTACTTC	CASSFKYEQYF
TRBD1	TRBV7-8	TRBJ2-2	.	TGTGCCAGCAGCTTAGTAGACAGGGGGTTGACCGGGGAGCTGTTTTTT	CASSLVDRGLTGELFF
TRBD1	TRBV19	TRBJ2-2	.	TGTGCCAGTACGGTAGGGACAGCAAACACCGGGGAGCTGTTTTTT	CASTVGTANTGELFF
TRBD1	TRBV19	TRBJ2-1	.	TGTGCCAGTAGCCAGGGGGAACAAATTGCCGGCGATGAGCAGTTCTTC	CASSQGEQIAGDEQFF
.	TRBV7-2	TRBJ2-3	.	TGTGCCAGCAGCCCCCGAGATACGCAGTATTTT	CASSPRDTQYF
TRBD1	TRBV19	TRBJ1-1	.	TGTGCCAGTAGCGGACAGGGTGGCACTGAAGCTTTCTTT	CASSGQGGTEAFF
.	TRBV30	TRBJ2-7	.	TGTGCCTGGAGACCAACTCCAAACGAGCAGTACTTC	CAWRPTPNEQYF
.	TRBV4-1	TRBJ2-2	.	TGCGCCAGCAGCCAAGATAATGTACGCGGGGGCCTAGCCGGGGAGCTGTTTTTT	CASSQDNVRGGLAGELFF
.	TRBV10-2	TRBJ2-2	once	TGCGCCAGCAGTGACCCTACCGGGGAGCTGTTTTTT	CASSDPTGELFF
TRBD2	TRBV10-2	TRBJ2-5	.	TGCGCCAGCAGGGGTGGCGGGGGGGCTTGGGAGACCCAGTACTTC	CASRGGGGAWETQYF
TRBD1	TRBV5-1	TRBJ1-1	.	TGCGCCAGCAGCCCTATCGAGGTACAGGGGGCAGCGGGTGCTGAAGCTTTCTTT	CASSPIEVQGAAGAEAFF
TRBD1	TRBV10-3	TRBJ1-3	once	TGTGCCATCAGTTCCGGACAGGGAAGAGGAAACACCATATATTTT	CAISSGQGRGNTIYF
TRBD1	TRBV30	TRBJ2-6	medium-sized	TGTGCCTGGAACAGGGGGAATTCTGCTGGGGCCAACGTCCTGACTTTC	CAWNRGNSAGANVLTF
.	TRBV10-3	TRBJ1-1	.	TGTGCCATCAGTGAGGCAGCGAATGAAGCTTTCTTT	CAISEAANEAFF
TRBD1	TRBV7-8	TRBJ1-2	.	TGTGCCAGCAGCTCCGACAGGGTACGAGGCTATGGCTACACCTTC	CASSSDRVRGYGYTF